The 20 T cell receptor beta chains presented below share a single source sample, sequenced in a study of identical twins. From the 5' RACE reads, TCRdb called clonotypes with MiXCR, one entry per CDR3 protein. The table lists about 890,000 distinct CDR3 sequences, about 12% of them singletons, with roughly 1.6% in the top ten. In addition, the sample was reused for a study of yellow fever vaccine responses in identical twins.

Material: PBMCs. These receptors all stem from a woman between 18 and 30 years old in good health.

In this sample, this clonotype turned up many times. The chain uses TRBV20-1 and TRBJ2-5; D is unresolved. The V gene's germline CDR1 is DFQATT and CDR2 SNEGSKA (reference sequence). CDR3 length: 14 residues. V dropped 4 bases and J dropped 2 bases, with 14 bases sitting between them. The DNA of the CDR3 is TGCAGTGCTACGGTGGCAGAAAGACAAGAGACCCAGTACTTC. As protein: CSATVAERQETQYF.

This clonotype was picked up a small number of times. The V gene is TRBV5-1, the J gene TRBJ1-6; D unclear. CDR1 and CDR2 (germline): SGHRS, YFSETQ. CDR3 size: 14 residues. The V and J ends lost 4 bases and 8 bases respectively, with 13 bases between them. CDR3 sequence: CASSPGRVDSPLHF. The CDR3 DNA sequence: TGCGCCAGCAGCCCCGGACGGGTGGATTCACCCCTCCACTTT.

This clonotype came up a few times. The chain uses TRBV7-8 and TRBJ2-2; TRBD1 might be the D (6 bases). This CDR3 comprises 16 residues. Germline V gene sequence: CDR1 SGHVS, CDR2 FQNEAQ. Trimming took 5 bases from V and 4 from J, leaving 17 bases between them. This CDR3 reads CASSKSAGVTTGELFF. The CDR3 coding sequence is TGTGCCAGCAGCAAGAGTGCAGGGGTAACCACCGGGGAGCTGTTTTTT.

The chain joins TRBV14 to TRBJ2-7; 8 bases are a match to TRBD2. J lost 2 bases, V lost 3 bases, and 6 bases had no gene match. Germline CDR1 SGHDN, CDR2 FVKESK. CDR3 size: 15 residues. The CDR3 DNA reads as TGTGCCAGCAGCCAGATTAGCGGGAAAGCCTACGAGCAGTACTTC. This encodes CASSQISGKAYEQYF.

There are many counts of this clonotype. The CDR3 here is CASSYSIQGGILTQHF. The DNA of the CDR3 is TGTGCCAGCAGTTACTCGATCCAGGGGGGGATCTTAACCCAGCATTTT. The chain joins TRBV6-2 or TRBV6-3 to TRBJ1-5, with TRBD1 identical over 7 bases. Germline loops: CDR1 MNHEY, CDR2 SVGEGT. V trimming: 0 bases; J trimming: 11 bases; junction bases outside the gene matches: 13. The CDR3 extends over 16 amino acids.

This clonotype occurred a few times. The gene calls are TRBV6-2 or TRBV6-3 and TRBJ2-6, with 8 positions matching TRBD1. CDR3 size: 16 residues. CDR1 and CDR2 (germline): MNHEY, SVGEGT. J lost 2 bases, V lost 2 bases, and 2 bases had no gene match. The CDR3 sequence is CASSYKDRAGANVLTF. In nucleotides, the CDR3 is TGTGCCAGCAGTTACAAGGACAGGGCTGGGGCCAACGTCCTGACTTTC.

This clonotype was counted ten times or more. This chain uses TRBV12-3 or TRBV12-4 with TRBJ2-1, with 10 bases fitting TRBD2. CDR3 length: 14 residues. V was pared by 6 bases and J by 10 bases, with 9 bases of the junction left unmatched. DNA for the CDR3: TGTGCCAGCAGCGGGCCCGTGGGACTAGCGGAGCAGTTCTTC. The encoded protein is CASSGPVGLAEQFF.

This sequence joins TRBV20-1 and TRBJ2-3, with TRBD2 matching 10 bases. The ends lost 3 bases at V and 2 bases at J; junction bases unmatched: 8. In germline, CDR1 is DFQATT, CDR2 SNEGSKA (reference sequence). The CDR3 length is 16 residues. The CDR3 DNA reads as TGCAGTGCTAGCGGTAGCGGGAGGTCGATCACAGATACGCAGTATTTT. This encodes CSASGSGRSITDTQYF.

This clonotype showed up just a few times. The J gene is TRBJ2-7, the V gene TRBV6-1; possibly TRBD1 for D (5 bases). V shed 2 bases and J shed 2 bases, with 16 bases lying between them. CDR1 and CDR2 from the germline V gene are MNHNS and SASEGT. The CDR3 length is 16 residues. The CDR3 coding sequence is TGTGCCAGCAGTGAAAAAGGGTCCAGGGTAACCTACGAGCAGTACGTC. Its translation: CASSEKGSRVTYEQYV.

This sequence joins TRBV7-3 and TRBJ2-2; possible D gene TRBD1, 5 bases. There are 17 residues in the CDR3. V lost 1 base and J lost 3, with 15 bases in between. Germline loops: CDR1 SGHTA, CDR2 FQGTGA. The CDR3 DNA sequence: TGTGCCAGCAGCTTAAGATCTGGGGCACCTTACACCGGGGAGCTGTTTTTT. Encoded protein: CASSLRSGAPYTGELFF.

In regard to this clonotype: The junction differs from germline at one of its ends, possibly a read error. V is TRBV20-1 and J is TRBJ2-1, with D unclear. Germline CDR1 and CDR2: DFQATT and SNEGSKA (reference sequence). The CDR3 has 15 amino acids. For the CDR3, the DNA is TGCAGTTCTAGAATGGCGCCAGTGGCCTACAATGAGCAGTTCTTC. This sequence encodes CSSRMAPVAYNEQFF.

The chain carries TRBV7-9 and TRBJ2-4, with TRBD2 matching 13 bases. Per germline, CDR1 SEHNR and CDR2 FQNEAQ (reference sequence). There are 16 residues in the CDR3. V dropped 5 bases and J dropped 6; count of bases not matched to a gene: 7. The CDR3 DNA reads as TGTGCCAGCAGCACAGGACTAGCGGGGGTGGGAAACATTCAGTACTTC. Translated: CASSTGLAGVGNIQYF.

This clonotype was counted ten times or more. The DNA for the CDR3 is TGCAGCGGTACAGGGAACACCGGGGAGCTGTTTTTT. Translating gives CSGTGNTGELFF. The chain employs TRBV29-1 and TRBJ2-2; TRBD1 is a possible D gene (5 bases). Trimming took 7 bases from V and 1 from J, leaving 7 bases between them. CDR3 size: 12 residues. CDR1 is SQVTM, CDR2 ANQGSEA, per germline.

This clonotype was seen many times. The J gene is TRBJ2-1, the V gene TRBV7-7; 7 bases line up with TRBD1. V shed 3 bases, J shed 7 bases, and the junction held 3 bases outside the gene matches. This CDR3 is built from 13 residues. Germline V gene data show CDR1 as SSHAT and CDR2 as FNYEAQ (reference sequence). CDR3 in amino acids: CASSFSGGNEQFF. CDR3 in DNA: TGTGCCAGCAGCTTCTCAGGGGGAAATGAGCAGTTCTTC.

This clonotype was detected ten times or more. CDR3 nucleotides: TGTGCCAGCAGCCGGGGGAGTAAGGCCACAGATACGCAGTATTTT. Its translation is CASSRGSKATDTQYF. The genes are TRBV3-1 and TRBJ2-3, with D perhaps being TRBD1 or TRBD2 (5 bases each). Germline CDR1 and CDR2: LGHDT and YNNKEL (reference sequence). Trimming took 4 bases from V and 2 from J, leaving 13 bases between them. The CDR3 has 15 amino acids.

There are a few counts of this clonotype. V and J are TRBV29-1 and TRBJ2-1; TRBD1 might be the D (5 bases). The CDR3 spans 12 residues. The V gene's germline CDR1 is SQVTM and CDR2 ANQGSEA. The germline V and J ends were trimmed by 4 bases and 5 bases, with 9 bases remaining between them. Here the CDR3 reads CSVAAGNNEQFF. The CDR3 DNA reads TGCAGCGTTGCGGCAGGGAACAATGAGCAGTTCTTC.

The chain links TRBV2 to TRBJ2-1; D is undetermined. CDR1 and CDR2 from the germline V gene are SNHLY and FYNNEI. Trimming took 8 bases from V and 8 from J, leaving 16 bases between them. CDR3 length equals 13 residues. CDR3 sequence (DNA): TGTGCCAGCTTCTCTCTTAGGGCTCATGAGCAGTTCTTC. It specifies CASFSLRAHEQFF.

In its sample, this clonotype was seen a few times. The gene calls are TRBV6-6 and TRBJ2-3, with D unresolved. CDR3 length: 13 amino acids. V shed 6 bases and J shed 2 bases, with 9 bases lying between them. CDR1 is MNHNY and CDR2 is SVGAGI in the germline V gene (reference sequence). CDR3 nucleotide sequence: TGTGCCAGCAGCCACCCCACCACAGATACGCAGTATTTT. This translates into CASSHPTTDTQYF.

The chain carries TRBV12-3 or TRBV12-4 and TRBJ2-1; tentatively, D is TRBD2 (6 bases). CDR3 length: 15 residues. V lost 6 bases and J 3 bases, leaving 15 bases between the germline ends. This chain's CDR3 is CASRPLAAHYNEQFF. The CDR3 region has the DNA TGTGCCAGCAGACCCTTAGCGGCCCACTACAATGAGCAGTTCTTC.

The chain has TRBV12-3 or TRBV12-4 and TRBJ1-1; no firm D call. The V end was cut by 2 bases, the J end by 2 bases, with 9 bases between. The length of the CDR3 is 14 residues. CDR3: CASSLPVANTEAFF. CDR3 sequence (DNA): TGTGCCAGCAGTTTACCCGTCGCTAACACTGAAGCTTTCTTT.